What follows are 8 T cell receptor beta chains derived from one specimen sequenced in a study of blood T cells in healthy people across ages (dated by TCRdb to about 2015). The library was made by 5' RACE. TCRdb lists the instrument as Illumina HiSeq 2500. A second PCR of about 7 to 12 cycles was performed with a sample-barcoded 5' primer and a J-beta primer mix. TCRdb handled the public reads itself, with Q25 trimming in fastp and clone calling in MiXCR, and kept productive beta chains. Rows are combined by CDR3 protein, so each entry shows the most common genes and DNA. Recorded for this sample are over 1,300,000 distinct CDR3 sequences; approximately 60% of them occurred a single time. The ten largest clones add up to 5.5% to 8% of the sample. Material for sequencing was blood. The source is a man aged 18 to 29 in good health.

V and J are TRBV2 and TRBJ2-7; D may be TRBD1 or TRBD2 (5 bases each). CDR3 length equals 15 residues. With 2 bases removed from V and 3 bases from J, the gap between germline ends came to 14 bases. CDR1 and CDR2 from the germline V gene are SNHLY and FYNNEI. The CDR3 coding sequence is TGTGCCAGCAGTGAAATCGGGACGGATATCTACGAGCAGTACTTC. Amino acid sequence: CASSEIGTDIYEQYF.

The CDR3 protein is CSAPGQGITDTQYF. In DNA, the CDR3 is TGCAGTGCCCCCGGACAGGGGATCACAGATACGCAGTATTTT. The chain couples TRBV20-1 to TRBJ2-3, with TRBD1 matching over 9 bases. Germline lookup yields CDR1 DFQATT and CDR2 SNEGSKA (reference sequence). V trimming: 6 bases; J trimming: 2 bases; junction bases outside the gene matches: 6. The CDR3 sequence is 14 residues long.

This clonotype has a handful of counts. The J gene is TRBJ1-1, the V gene TRBV5-1; D possibly corresponds to TRBD1 (5 bases). The germline V gene encodes CDR1 SGHRS and CDR2 YFSETQ. Between the trimmed V and J ends, which lost 1 base and 0 bases, there was a span of 10 bases. There are 15 residues in the CDR3. DNA for the CDR3: TGCGCCAGCAGCTTGACAGGCCCCATGAACACTGAAGCTTTCTTT. Its translation: CASSLTGPMNTEAFF.

V usage is TRBV5-1 and J usage is TRBJ2-4, with 8 nucleotides matching TRBD1. Per the germline V gene, CDR1 is SGHRS and CDR2 is YFSETQ. Unmatched junction bases numbered 5, after V lost 0 bases and J lost 6 bases. CDR3 length equals 15 residues. In DNA form, the CDR3 reads TGCGCCAGCAGCTTGGCGACAGGGGCGGTAAACATTCAGTACTTC. Its protein is CASSLATGAVNIQYF.

The sample holds one count of this clonotype. This chain uses TRBV20-1 with TRBJ1-2; no firm D call. V lost 5 bases and J lost 2, with 12 bases in between. The CDR3 runs 13 residues. Germline CDR1 and CDR2: DFQATT and SNEGSKA (reference sequence). The CDR3 nucleotides read TGCAGTGCTCCTCGGACGGAGAACTATGGCTACACCTTC. Protein sequence: CSAPRTENYGYTF.

Remarks on this clonotype: At one of its ends the junction is not consistent with the germline gene, which may arise from a read error. V gene TRBV7-9 combines with J gene TRBJ2-4, with 8 positions matching TRBD1. Near its end, the DNA agrees better with TRBJ2-7, so the J call may be wrong. There are 15 residues in the CDR3. Germline loops: CDR1 SEHNR, CDR2 FQNEAQ (reference sequence). The CDR3 coding sequence is TGTGCCAGCAGCTCTCGGACAGGGAGCTCCGACGAGCAGTACTTC. This encodes CASSSRTGSSDEQYF.

The V gene is TRBV25-1, the J gene TRBJ2-5, with D uncertain. V dropped 5 bases and J dropped 13 bases, with 11 bases sitting between them. This CDR3 contains 10 residues. Germline CDR1 and CDR2: MGHDK and SYGVNS. The CDR3 protein is CASSYTVRYF. In DNA, the CDR3 is TGTGCCAGCAGTTATACCGTCCGGTACTTC.

This clonotype has only a few counts. The V gene is TRBV29-1, the J gene TRBJ1-2; the match to TRBD1 covers 8 bases. V was clipped by 2 bases and J by 3 bases; unmatched bases: 5. The CDR3 totals 14 residues. CDR1 SQVTM and CDR2 ANQGSEA come from the germline V gene. In DNA, the CDR3 is TGCAGCGTTGAAAGGACAGGGTGGGACTATGGCTACACCTTC. Residues: CSVERTGWDYGYTF.